There are a few counts of the clone carrying this TCR beta chain. Its target is unknown. These data originate in a study of response to subunit inactivated influenza vaccine. General study results and limits: The authors proposed limited new T cell recruitment per seasonal influenza vaccination.

One entry per CDR3 protein results from TCRdb running MiXCR on the RT-PCR reads. In the table there are more than 400,000 distinct CDR3 sequences, 6.5% to 8% of which are singletons. CDR3 size: 13 residues. CDR1 and CDR2 from the germline V gene are DFQATT and SNEGSKA (reference sequence). V lost 3 bases and J lost 7, with 13 bases in between. The sequence came from a man aged 45 to 75 who received an inactivated influenza vaccine. The gene calls are TRBV20-1 and TRBJ1-5; D is unclear. The sequencing used PBMCs from blood, collected approximately 25 months after vaccination. The CDR3 protein is CSASPDQGQPQHF. In DNA, the CDR3 is TGCAGTGCTAGTCCGGACCAAGGGCAGCCCCAGCATTTT.